Below, 10 T cell receptor delta chains from the same sample are listed, as sequenced in a study of γδ T cells in repeated Plasmodium falciparum infection. TCRdb re-identified clones in the multiplex PCR reads via CATT. The sample contains tens of thousands of delta-chain clones, roughly 1.8% of which appear only once. Bulk repertoires came from Vgamma9/Vdelta2+ or Vdelta2-negative gammadelta T cells flow-sorted from PBMC. Source material: gamma-delta T cells from blood. These receptors originate from a pool of human donors (malaria-infected and uninfected, not separated).

Points on this clone: One end of the junction is discordant with germline, which a read error may explain. Other DNA variants within this sample encode the same CDR3. The rearrangement links TRDV1 to TRDJ1, with 7 bases lining up with TRDD3. CDR1 TSWWSYY and CDR2 QGS come from the germline V gene. The CDR3 covers 26 residues. CDR3 nucleotides: TGTGCTCTTGGGGAGCCCCATCGACTCGTTACTGGGGACCATTATCGATACCGAGGATACACCGATAAGCTCATCTTT. Residues: CALGEPHRLVTGDHYRYRGYTDKLIF.

As to this clone: TCRdb's protein for this DNA is that of a much larger clone and differs from the translation at residue 10, likely a read error; the protein shown is the DNA translation. The chain recombines TRDV1 with TRDJ1, with TRDD3 identical over 12 bases. The length of the CDR3 is 20 residues. CDR1 is TSWWSYY and CDR2 is QGS in the germline V gene. J was trimmed by 3 bases and V by 0 bases; bases with no gene match: 14. As DNA, the CDR3 is TGTGCTCTTGGGGAACTGATCCTCTCCTTCTGGGGGATACGACCCGATAAACTCATCTTT. Encoded protein: CALGELILSFWGIRPDKLIF.

Worth noting for this clone: Being one base from a much bigger clone, this may be a read error. The chain has TRDV1 and TRDJ1; D might be TRDD3 (6 bases). The J gene was not available in TCRdb and was assigned here by matching the DNA to germline segments. This CDR3 comprises 14 residues. V lost 1 base and J lost 7, with 13 bases in between. From germline, CDR1 is TSWWSYY and CDR2 QGS. CDR3 sequence reads: CALGEPFRGCKLIF. The DNA for the CDR3 is TGTGCTCTTGGGGAACCTTTTCGGGGATGTAAACTCATCTTT.

At least ten counts were recorded for this clone. For this DNA, TCRdb reports the protein of a much larger clone, which diverges at residue 12, most likely from a read error; the protein presented here is translated directly from the DNA. The chain joins TRDV1 to TRDJ1; D remains ambiguous. This CDR3 has 18 amino acids. The germline V gene encodes CDR1 TSWWSYY and CDR2 QGS. CDR3 amino acids: CALGEALGVERRTYKPIF. CDR3 DNA sequence: TGTGCTCTTGGGGAAGCCCTAGGGGTGGAGAGACGCACCTATAAACCCATCTTT.

This clone was seen only a few times. TCRdb's listed protein matches a much larger clone and diverges from this DNA's translation at residue 5, likely through a read error; the protein shown comes from the DNA. This chain connects TRDV1 to TRDJ1; 12 bases align to TRDD3. Assignment of the J gene here rests on matching the DNA to germline, because TCRdb gives none. The V and J ends lost 5 bases and 7 bases, in that order; junction bases with no gene match: 26. Germline values: CDR1 TSWWSYY, CDR2 QGS. The CDR3 covers 21 residues. The CDR3 DNA sequence: TGTGCTCTTGGGAGGAGGACGGCTTACTGGGGGATACCTGTATACCACGCTAAACTCATCTTT. It specifies CALGRRTAYWGIPVYHAKLIF.

This clone was counted many times. The protein given by TCRdb reflects a much larger clone and differs at residue 13 from this DNA's translation, likely from a read error; the protein shown is the DNA's translation. The chain couples TRDV2 to TRDJ2, with D possibly TRDD3 on 6 matching bases. Since TCRdb gives no J gene, matching the DNA to germline was used here to assign it. The germline gives CDR1 GEAIGNYY, CDR2 EKD. This CDR3 comprises 17 residues. The CDR3 loop reads CACDTVLGTNLTVQLFF. In DNA, the CDR3 is TGTGCCTGTGACACCGTACTGGGAACGAACCTGACAGTACAACTCTTCTTT.

The sample holds many counts of this clone. V is TRDV1 and J is TRDJ1, with D perhaps given as TRDD2 or TRDD3 (9 bases each). CDR1 and CDR2 (germline): TSWWSYY, QGS. Trimming stripped 5 bases from V and 1 base from J, with 32 bases between. The CDR3 covers 21 residues. The CDR3 reads CALGLSLPTPWGIIPTDKLIF. The CDR3 nucleotides read TGTGCTCTTGGGCTCAGCCTTCCTACGCCTTGGGGGATAATTCCCACCGATAAACTCATCTTT.

In its sample, this clone was seen a few times. A far larger clone is just one base off, so this is likely a read error. Other DNA sequences in this specimen translate into the identical CDR3. This chain joins TRDV1 and TRDJ2, with a possible D match to TRDD2 (9 bases). The CDR3 contains 23 residues. Germline loops: CDR1 TSWWSYY, CDR2 QGS. In DNA form, the CDR3 reads TGTGCTCTTGGGGTTCGACCTTCCTACGTGGGCTGGGGGAATCGGAGGTTGACAGCACAGCTCTTCTTT. Amino acid sequence: CALGVRPSYVGWGNRRLTAQLFF.

This clone has only a few counts. A far larger clone differs by one base, so this is likely a read error. This sample includes further DNA sequences coding for the same CDR3. V usage is TRDV1 and J usage is TRDJ1; the D gene is possibly TRDD3 (6 bases). TCRdb lists no J gene, so it was determined here by aligning the DNA to germline. CDR1 TSWWSYY and CDR2 QGS come from the germline V gene. This CDR3 contains 20 residues. Deletions cut 3 bases from V and 0 bases from J, with 26 bases between. The CDR3 DNA is TGTGCTCTTGGGGACCCAAGTTGGGGGCAACCCCGGGGGTACACCGATAAACTCATCTTT. It encodes CALGDPSWGQPRGYTDKLIF.

This clone was recorded many times. TCRdb records a much larger clone's protein for this DNA, with a difference at residue 4 that likely arises from a read error; the protein given is the translation of the DNA. The chain joins TRDV2 to TRDJ1; no clear D. The J gene, left out of TCRdb, was set here by checking the DNA against germline. V was pared by 6 bases and J by 0 bases, with 25 bases between. This CDR3 has 18 amino acids. Per the germline V gene, CDR1 is GEAIGNYY and CDR2 is EKD. CDR3 coding DNA: TGTGCCTGTAACCCTAAATCAAATCCCCCTGTGTACACCGATAAACTCATCTTT. Amino acids: CACNPKSNPPVYTDKLIF.